These 31 T cell receptor beta chains came from one sample sequenced in a study of blood T cell repertoires in COVID-19. Some clones are missing from TCRdb's copy, which holds only in-frame ones; the method was immunoSEQ multiplex PCR. Of roughly 280,000 clones detected, around nine tenths appear once; the ten largest clones hold roughly 8%. Sequencing input: peripheral blood. The origin of the receptors is a man aged 40-49 years with active or convalescent COVID-19.

The rearrangement links TRBV5-6 to TRBJ2-1, with 8 nucleotides matching TRBD2. The CDR3 loop spans 15 amino acids. The V and J ends lost 2 bases and 9 bases, in that order; junction bases with no gene match: 10. Germline CDR1 reads SGHDT; CDR2 reads YYEEEE. The CDR3 is CASSFDPGGRSEQFF. CDR3 coding DNA: TGTGCCAGCAGCTTTGATCCGGGGGGGCGGAGTGAGCAGTTCTTC.

This rearrangement joins TRBV2 to TRBJ1-1; D uncertain. Trimming took 8 bases from V and 3 from J, leaving 10 bases between them. The CDR3 is made up of 12 amino acids. CDR1 and CDR2 (germline): SNHLY, FYNNEI. The CDR3 DNA is TGTGCCAGCCTAGAGAGCTACACTGAAGCTTTCTTT. Its translation is CASLESYTEAFF.

The gene calls are TRBV19 and TRBJ1-1, with D hard to call. CDR1 and CDR2 (germline): LNHDA, SQIVND (reference sequence). V dropped 5 bases and J dropped 2 bases, with 15 bases sitting between them. The CDR3 loop spans 15 amino acids. The CDR3 spells CASSEWEPTNTEAFF. The CDR3 nucleotides are TGTGCCAGTAGTGAGTGGGAGCCGACCAACACTGAAGCTTTCTTT. The whole variable domain, filled in from reference TRBV19 and TRBJ1-1, reads DGGITQSPKYLFRKEGQNVTLSCEQNLNHDAMYWYRQDPGQGLRLIYYSQIVNDFQKGDIAEGYSVSREKKESFPLTVTSAQKNPTAFYLCASSEWEPTNTEAFFGQGTRLTVV.

The chain uses TRBV3-1 (or the pseudogene TRBV3-2) and TRBJ2-3; D is ambiguous. This CDR3 has 10 amino acids. V dropped 8 bases and J dropped 5 bases, with 5 bases sitting between them. From germline, CDR1 is LGHDT and CDR2 YNNKEL (reference sequence). This chain's CDR3 is CASGRDTQYF. As DNA, the CDR3 is TGTGCCAGCGGTAGAGATACGCAGTATTTT.

CDR3 amino acids: CASSVGSGGRRAETQYF. In DNA, the CDR3 is TGTGCCAGCAGCGTAGGATCCGGCGGGCGGAGAGCCGAGACCCAGTACTTC. The V gene is TRBV9, the J gene TRBJ2-5, with D possibly being TRBD2 (5 bases). In germline, CDR1 is SGDLS, CDR2 YYNGEE. V was cut by 0 bases and J by 5 bases, with 20 bases left in between. The CDR3 extends over 17 amino acids. Supplemented by reference TRBV9 and TRBJ2-5, the full variable domain reads DSGVTQTPKHLITATGQRVTLRCSPRSGDLSVYWYQQSLDQGLQFLIQYYNGEERAKGNILERFSAQQFPDLHSELNLSSLELGDSALYFCASSVGSGGRRAETQYFGPGTRLLVL.

The chain couples TRBV4-1 to TRBJ1-1; possibly TRBD1 for D (5 bases). Looked up from germline, CDR1 is MGHRA and CDR2 is YSYEKL. The CDR3 totals 15 residues. The V end was cut by 1 base, the J end by 4 bases, with 13 bases between. CDR3 DNA sequence: TGCGCCAGCAGCCAAGTAGGCCAGGGAAGCACTGAAGCTTTCTTT. Translation: CASSQVGQGSTEAFF.

This clone is a singleton in its sample. The rearrangement uses TRBV5-6 and TRBJ1-2; TRBD1 might be the D (6 bases). Trimming took 0 bases from V and 4 from J, leaving 10 bases between them. The CDR3 is 14 residues long. Germline V gene sequence: CDR1 SGHDT, CDR2 YYEEEE. DNA of the CDR3: TGTGCCAGCAGCTTGGACAGGGCGGGCTATGGCTACACCTTC. This encodes CASSLDRAGYGYTF.

This clone was counted a few times. V is TRBV19 and J is TRBJ2-2, with 14 bases matching TRBD2. The V and J ends lost 3 bases and 2 bases, in that order; junction bases with no gene match: 8. Germline V gene sequence: CDR1 LNHDA, CDR2 SQIVND (reference sequence). This CDR3 has 19 residues. The CDR3 coding sequence is TGTGCCAGTAGTATCCATGGACTAGCGGGGGGTACTAACACCGGGGAGCTGTTTTTT. It translates to CASSIHGLAGGTNTGELFF. Using reference TRBV19 and TRBJ2-2 for the parts outside the CDR3, the full variable domain is DGGITQSPKYLFRKEGQNVTLSCEQNLNHDAMYWYRQDPGQGLRLIYYSQIVNDFQKGDIAEGYSVSREKKESFPLTVTSAQKNPTAFYLCASSIHGLAGGTNTGELFFGEGSRLTVL.

This CDR3 is CASSEFWGGRSSEQFF. The CDR3 DNA sequence: TGTGCCAGCAGTGAGTTTTGGGGGGGGCGATCGAGTGAGCAGTTCTTC. The chain carries TRBV6-4 and TRBJ2-1, with a possible D match to TRBD2 (7 bases). CDR1 is MRHNA, CDR2 SNTAGT, per germline. V was trimmed by 3 bases and J by 9 bases, leaving 21 bases between them. The CDR3 spans 16 residues.

V is TRBV2 and J is TRBJ1-1; D not certain. CDR3 length: 13 residues. CDR1 and CDR2 (germline): SNHLY, FYNNEI. The CDR3 spells CGVVFFRDTEAFF. The CDR3 coding sequence is TGTGGCGTGGTTTTTTTTCGGGACACTGAAGCTTTCTTT.

This sequence joins TRBV2 and TRBJ1-5; 10 bases line up with TRBD1. The CDR3 loop spans 15 amino acids. Germline V lookup: CDR1 SNHLY, CDR2 FYNNEI. V trimming: 6 bases; J trimming: 4 bases; junction bases outside the gene matches: 6. CDR3: CASRSGTGANQPQHF. The CDR3 bases are TGTGCCAGCAGGTCCGGGACAGGGGCTAATCAGCCCCAGCATTTT.

The DNA of the CDR3 is TGTGCCAGTAGTATAGATGGTCCGGGATACAACGAGCAGTACTTC. Translation: CASSIDGPGYNEQYF. The chain combines TRBV19 with TRBJ2-7; D may be TRBD2 (5 bases). This CDR3 has 15 amino acids. Germline loops: CDR1 LNHDA, CDR2 SQIVND (reference sequence). Trimming left V 0 bases short and J 5 bases short, with 14 bases between.

The chain combines TRBV27 with TRBJ1-3, with TRBD1 matching over 8 bases. The germline V gene encodes CDR1 MNHEY and CDR2 SMNVEV (reference sequence). Trimming took 0 bases from V and 8 from J; bases not matched to a gene: 0. The CDR3 has 13 residues. Here the CDR3 DNA reads TGTGCCAGCAGTTTATCACAGGGGGACACCATATATTTT. This encodes CASSLSQGDTIYF.

In DNA form, the CDR3 reads TGTGCCAGCAGTTCTGTCGGGGGGAACACTGAAGCTTTCTTT. Amino acids: CASSSVGGNTEAFF. This sequence joins TRBV6-5 and TRBJ1-1, with D possibly TRBD1 on 5 matching bases. Germline lookup yields CDR1 MNHEY and CDR2 SVGAGI. The V gene lost 4 bases and the J gene lost 1 base, with 10 bases spanning the gap. CDR3 length equals 14 residues.

The genes are TRBV7-3 and TRBJ2-1; perhaps TRBD2 as D (5 bases). Germline V gene data show CDR1 as SGHTA and CDR2 as FQGTGA. The CDR3 has 15 residues. The V and J ends lost 2 bases and 5 bases respectively, with 13 bases between them. The CDR3 DNA is TGTGCCAGCAGCTTATGGGGAGCTAGCAACAATGAGCAGTTCTTC. The encoded protein is CASSLWGASNNEQFF.

This chain links TRBV5-6 with TRBJ1-2; 7 nucleotides match TRBD1. The J segment lost 4 bases and the V segment lost 5 bases, leaving 8 bases of the junction unmatched. The CDR3 extends over 14 amino acids. In germline, CDR1 is SGHDT, CDR2 YYEEEE. The chain's CDR3 is CASSNPGQIYGYTF. CDR3 nucleotide sequence: TGTGCCAGCAGTAATCCGGGACAGATCTATGGCTACACCTTC.

The chain combines TRBV19 with TRBJ1-1; 7 nucleotides agree with TRBD1. The V gene's germline CDR1 is LNHDA and CDR2 SQIVND (reference sequence). J was trimmed by 1 base and V by 7 bases; bases with no gene match: 9. CDR3 length equals 15 residues. The DNA for the CDR3 is TGTGCCAGTACCCCGGGACAGCTTTCGAACACTGAAGCTTTCTTT. Translated: CASTPGQLSNTEAFF.

The chain links TRBV5-4 to TRBJ2-5, with 8 bases identical to TRBD1. Germline V gene data show CDR1 as SGHNT and CDR2 as YYREEE (reference sequence). CDR3 length: 15 amino acids. V dropped 2 bases and J dropped 5; count of bases not matched to a gene: 8. The CDR3 reads CASSLGQGNRETQYF. CDR3 sequence (DNA): TGTGCCAGCAGCTTAGGACAGGGCAATAGGGAGACCCAGTACTTC.

The rearrangement links TRBV19 to TRBJ1-4; D may be TRBD1 (5 bases). V lost 8 bases and J 3 bases, leaving 19 bases between the germline ends. This CDR3 region has 16 residues. The V gene's germline CDR1 is LNHDA and CDR2 SQIVND (reference sequence). CDR3: CASEGGVGQSNEKLFF. The DNA of the CDR3 is TGTGCCAGTGAAGGAGGGGTCGGGCAATCTAATGAAAAACTGTTTTTT.

CDR3 sequence reads: CASSLGRSPPHNSPLHF. CDR3 nucleotides: TGTGCCAGCAGCTTAGGGAGGTCCCCTCCCCACAATTCACCCCTCCACTTT. The V gene is TRBV7-9, the J gene TRBJ1-6, with unresolved D. This CDR3 spans 17 amino acids. Trimming took off 1 base at V and 7 bases at J, with 17 bases between the two ends. Germline CDR1 SEHNR, CDR2 FQNEAQ (reference sequence). Supplemented by reference TRBV7-9 and TRBJ1-6, the full variable domain reads DTGVSQNPRHKITKRGQNVTFRCDPISEHNRLYWYRQTLGQGPEFLTYFQNEAQLEKSRLLSDRFSAERPKGSFSTLEIQRTEQGDSAMYLCASSLGRSPPHNSPLHFGNGTRLTVT.

CDR3 sequence reads: CASSLRIAGYRSYNEQFF. The CDR3 DNA is TGTGCCAGCAGCCTTCGGATAGCGGGATATCGCTCCTACAATGAGCAGTTCTTC. The chain has TRBV13 and TRBJ2-1; 8 bases map to TRBD2. The V gene's germline CDR1 is PRHDT and CDR2 FYEKMQ (reference sequence). The CDR3 is made up of 18 amino acids. After removal of 5 bases from V and 0 bases from J, the junction contained 12 bases not matched to a gene.

The chain's CDR3 is CASSAGGGEQYF. The CDR3 nucleotides read TGTGCCAGCAGCGCAGGGGGAGGAGAGCAGTACTTC. This chain links TRBV2 with TRBJ2-7, with D tentatively TRBD1 (7 bases). Germline V lookup: CDR1 SNHLY, CDR2 FYNNEI. CDR3 size: 12 residues. Trimming removed 6 bases from V and 7 bases from J, with 13 bases in between.

The rearrangement links TRBV5-6 to TRBJ2-5, with D unresolved. V was clipped by 1 base and J by 4 bases, with 8 bases between them. The length of the CDR3 is 13 residues. CDR1 is SGHDT and CDR2 is YYEEEE in the germline V gene. CDR3 loop: CASSLNARETQYF. Written as DNA, the CDR3 is TGTGCCAGCAGCTTGAACGCGAGAGAGACCCAGTACTTC.

The V gene is TRBV6-5, the J gene TRBJ1-2; D might be TRBD1 (5 bases). Germline V gives CDR1 MNHEY, CDR2 SVGAGI. V was shortened by 7 bases and J by 8 bases, with 14 bases between the two germline ends. The CDR3 runs 12 residues. The CDR3 DNA is TGTGCCAGCACCTCACGGAGGGGAGGCTACACCTTC. Amino acid sequence: CASTSRRGGYTF.

V and J are TRBV2 and TRBJ2-2; TRBD1 might be the D (6 bases). The V end was cut by 9 bases, the J end by 1 base, with 9 bases between. Germline values: CDR1 SNHLY, CDR2 FYNNEI. The CDR3 contains 13 residues. CDR3 protein: CARLDRNTGELFF. The CDR3 DNA is TGTGCCAGACTGGACAGGAACACCGGGGAGCTGTTTTTT.

The chain links TRBV6-5 to TRBJ2-1, with TRBD2 matching 9 bases. Trimming took 2 bases from V and 10 from J; bases not matched to a gene: 9. Germline CDR1 MNHEY, CDR2 SVGAGI. The CDR3 sequence is 15 residues long. As DNA, the CDR3 is TGTGCCAGCAGTTACATGGGACTAGCTCTTGGCGAGCAGTTCTTC. Amino acids: CASSYMGLALGEQFF.

The chain couples TRBV25-1 to TRBJ2-7; possibly TRBD1 for D (5 bases). Germline V gene sequence: CDR1 MGHDK, CDR2 SYGVNS. The CDR3 is 16 amino acids. Trimming took off 0 bases at V and 2 bases at J, with 14 bases between the two ends. CDR3 DNA: TGTGCCAGCAGTGAATATAAGGACAAGAACGCCTACGAGCAGTACTTC. It translates to CASSEYKDKNAYEQYF.

V usage is TRBV11-2 and J usage is TRBJ1-1, with 11 nucleotides matching TRBD1. The CDR3 spans 17 residues. The J segment lost 2 bases and the V segment lost 0 bases, leaving 5 bases of the junction unmatched. The germline gives CDR1 SGHAT, CDR2 FQNNGV. CDR3 in DNA: TGTGCCAGCAGCTTAGATCCAGGACAGGGGGCAAACACTGAAGCTTTCTTT. This codes for CASSLDPGQGANTEAFF.

This chain links TRBV5-4 with TRBJ2-1, with 8 bases aligning to TRBD1. CDR3 length equals 15 residues. Germline CDR1 is SGHNT and CDR2 is YYREEE (reference sequence). V trimming: 2 bases; J trimming: 0 bases; junction bases outside the gene matches: 1. CDR3 amino acids: CASSLTGGSYNEQFF. CDR3 sequence (DNA): TGTGCCAGCAGCTTAACAGGGGGCTCCTACAATGAGCAGTTCTTC.

The rearrangement joins TRBV6-1 to TRBJ1-2; perhaps TRBD1 as D (6 bases). The germline V gene has CDR1 MNHNS and CDR2 SASEGT. Trimming shortened V by 1 base and J by 2 bases, and 14 bases separated the two germline ends. The CDR3 totals 16 residues. The CDR3 loop is CASSEDVRGANYGYTF. The CDR3 region has the DNA TGTGCCAGCAGTGAAGACGTCCGGGGGGCCAACTATGGCTACACCTTC.

The chain uses TRBV7-6 and TRBJ2-7; D might be TRBD1 (6 bases). The CDR3 is 13 residues long. Germline CDR1 reads SGHVS; CDR2 reads FNYEAQ. Trimming removed 5 bases from V and 3 bases from J, with 11 bases in between. The CDR3 DNA reads TGTGCCAGCAGCCCCGGACAGAACTACGAGCAGTACTTC. Translation: CASSPGQNYEQYF.